The 29 T cell receptor beta chains in this list originate from one sample, sequenced in a study of tumor and adjacent non-tumor tissue in lung cancer. TCRbeta libraries were built with three rounds of nested PCR, modified from ARM-PCR. TCRdb re-called the multiplex PCR reads with MiXCR, one entry per CDR3 protein. The sample includes approximately 110,000 distinct CDR3 sequences, about 65% of them seen just once. The template was RNA from unsorted bulk tissue. This non-tumor lung sample came from over 3 cm beyond the tumor edge. The sample comprised distant non-tumor lung tissue. The receptors were sampled from a man in his sixties with non-small cell lung cancer.

This clonotype appeared many times. V usage is TRBV12-3 or TRBV12-4 and J usage is TRBJ1-1; D is unresolved. V lost 2 bases and J 1 base, leaving 5 bases between the germline ends. The CDR3 runs to 13 residues. The CDR3 sequence: CASSLLRNTEAFF. The CDR3 DNA follows: TGTGCCAGCAGTTTATTACGGAACACTGAAGCTTTCTTT.

This clonotype was recorded at least ten times. This sequence joins TRBV30 and TRBJ2-7; D is tentatively TRBD1 or TRBD2 (5 bases each). The germline V gene encodes CDR1 GTSNPN and CDR2 SVGIG (reference sequence). Deletions cut 2 bases from V and 6 bases from J, with 8 bases between. The CDR3 runs to 11 residues. The CDR3, as DNA: TGTGCCTGGAGTCCCGGGGCCGAGCAGTACTTC. This sequence encodes CAWSPGAEQYF.

The chain links TRBV13 to TRBJ2-2; D remains unclear. Germline CDR1 reads PRHDT; CDR2 reads FYEKMQ (reference sequence). This CDR3 spans 15 amino acids. Deletions cut 4 bases from V and 1 base from J, with 10 bases between. CDR3: CASSSWTMNTGELFF. As DNA, the CDR3 is TGTGCCAGCAGCTCCTGGACGATGAACACCGGGGAGCTGTTTTTT.

This clonotype was detected ten times or more. The V and J genes are TRBV29-1 and TRBJ2-7; 10 nucleotides agree with TRBD1. The CDR3 runs 13 residues. Germline V gives CDR1 SQVTM, CDR2 ANQGSEA. V lost 7 bases and J lost 9; bases outside the gene matches: 12. CDR3 sequence (DNA): TGCAGCGCCACGAGAGGGACAGGGGAGCGGCAGTACTTC. Protein sequence: CSATRGTGERQYF.

This clonotype was seen many times. This chain links TRBV5-4 with TRBJ1-1, with D possibly TRBD1 on 6 matching bases. CDR3 length equals 14 residues. Germline assignment: CDR1 SGHNT and CDR2 YYREEE (reference sequence). V lost 4 bases to trimming and J lost 3 bases, with 13 bases between them. In DNA form, the CDR3 reads TGTGCCAGCAGCATGGGGGGCCGGGACACTGAAGCTTTCTTT. This encodes CASSMGGRDTEAFF.

Concerning this clonotype: A clone one base away is much larger, so this may be a read error. The CDR3 ends on some other residue instead of the conserved phenylalanine or tryptophan, so this is likely a read error. The CDR3 coding sequence is TGTGCCAGCAGTTTACGGACGCAAGCTAACTATGGCTACACCCTC. Translated, it gives CASSLRTQANYGYTL. The genes are TRBV12-3 or TRBV12-4 and TRBJ1-2, with D uncertain. CDR3 length equals 15 residues. V was trimmed by 2 bases and J by 0 bases, leaving 10 bases between them.

This clonotype was counted between two and nine times. A much larger clone is a single base away; this may be a read error. This chain joins TRBV5-4 and TRBJ2-1, with 9 positions matching TRBD2. With V trimmed by 4 bases and J by 12 bases, 17 bases remained unmatched. The germline CDR1 and CDR2 sequences are SGHNT and YYREEE (reference sequence). The CDR3 has 16 amino acids. CDR3: CASSRGWVAGEVGQFF. The CDR3 DNA follows: TGTGCCAGCAGCCGTGGATGGGTAGCGGGAGAGGTCGGGCAGTTCTTC.

Note on this clonotype: Its ends do not fully match the called genes, so a read error is possible. CDR3 nucleotide sequence: TGTGCCACCAGTTCCAGGGATAACTACGAGCAGCACTTC. The encoded protein is CATSSRDNYEQHF. The J gene is TRBJ2-7, the V gene TRBV24-1, with D possibly being TRBD1 (5 bases). The germline CDR1 and CDR2 sequences are KGHDR and SFDVKD. The CDR3 length is 13 residues.

With regard to this clonotype: A clone one base away is much larger, so this may be a read error. The V and J genes are TRBV29-1 and TRBJ1-1; D not certain. The CDR3 has 13 residues. Looked up from germline, CDR1 is SQVTM and CDR2 is ANQGSEA. V lost 1 base and J 1 base, leaving 7 bases between the germline ends. The CDR3 loop is CSVEGGGNTEAFF. CDR3 coding DNA: TGCAGCGTTGAAGGCGGCGGGAACACTGAAGCTTTCTTT.

This clonotype has ten or more counts. CDR3 nucleotides: TGTGCCAGCAAAGAAGGCGGGGTCCCCAAGGGGGAGCTGTTTTTT. It codes for CASKEGGVPKGELFF. The gene calls are TRBV6-5 and TRBJ2-2; D may be TRBD2 (6 bases). Germline CDR1 and CDR2: MNHEY and SVGAGI. Trimming took 7 bases from V and 8 from J, leaving 20 bases between them. The CDR3 is made up of 15 amino acids.

Comment on this clonotype: Given a much more abundant clone one base away, this may be a read error. This chain links TRBV5-4 with TRBJ2-7; D is unresolved. Trimming took off 6 bases at V and 3 bases at J, with 16 bases between the two ends. Germline V gene sequence: CDR1 SGHNT, CDR2 YYREEE (reference sequence). The CDR3 is 14 amino acids. CDR3 residues: CASNAAPSDYEQYF. As DNA, the CDR3 is TGTGCCAGCAATGCCGCTCCCTCGGACTACGAGCAGTACTTC.

This clonotype came up a few times. At one end, the junction sequence differs from germline, possibly due to a read error. The chain joins TRBV20-1 to TRBJ1-2; the D gene is possibly TRBD1 (6 bases). In germline, CDR1 is DFQATT, CDR2 SNEGSKA (reference sequence). The CDR3 contains 16 residues. CDR3 residues: CSAYRDGAVIGQGYAF. CDR3 sequence (DNA): TGCAGTGCTTACAGGGACGGTGCTGTAATCGGGCAGGGCTACGCCTTC.

This clonotype was counted a few times. At one end the junction does not follow the germline gene, possibly because of a read error. The rearrangement uses TRBV29-1 and TRBJ2-7, with D uncertain. CDR3 length: 13 amino acids. Germline V CDR1 and CDR2: SQVTM, ANQGSEA. The CDR3 sequence is CSVEIGGEYERYF. As DNA, the CDR3 is TGCAGCGTTGAAATTGGCGGAGAATACGAGCGGTACTTC.

This clonotype was observed a few times. A read error is possible here, since a much larger clone lies one base away. The CDR3 does not close with the conserved phenylalanine or tryptophan, likely indicating a read error. The chain employs TRBV11-3 and TRBJ2-1, with 8 nucleotides matching TRBD2. The germline gives CDR1 SGHNT, CDR2 YENEEA. The length of the CDR3 is 16 residues. For the CDR3, the DNA is TGTGCCAGCAGTTTTTCGACGGGGGGGACCTACAATGGGCAGTTCTCC. Its translation: CASSFSTGGTYNGQFS.

Note on this clonotype: The final CDR3 position lacks the conserved phenylalanine or tryptophan, pointing to a likely read error. This chain uses TRBV6-2 or TRBV6-3 with TRBJ2-1; possibly TRBD1 or TRBD2 for D (5 bases each). CDR3 size: 16 residues. Looked up from germline, CDR1 is MNHEY and CDR2 is SVGEGT. The CDR3 loop is CTSKILRDVSYNEQFL. DNA of the CDR3: TGTACCAGCAAGATCCTCCGGGACGTCTCCTACAATGAGCAGTTCCTC.

Points on this clonotype: In this CDR3 the conserved last residue, phenylalanine or tryptophan, is missing, so a read error is likely. The chain links TRBV10-3 to TRBJ2-7, with TRBD2 matching over 9 bases. V gave up 4 bases and J gave up 3 bases; unmatched junction bases: 7. This CDR3 region has 15 residues. Germline V gene lookup returns CDR1 ENHRY and CDR2 SYGVKD. This chain's CDR3 is CAISVHQAGGYEQYY. Written as DNA, the CDR3 is TGTGCCATCAGTGTACACCAAGCGGGGGGCTACGAGCAGTACTAC.

In its sample, this clonotype was seen many times. J is TRBJ2-2 and V is TRBV6-1; the D gene could be TRBD1 or TRBD2 (5 bases each). Germline V gene lookup returns CDR1 MNHNS and CDR2 SASEGT. The length of the CDR3 is 15 residues. The germline V and J ends were trimmed by 3 bases and 5 bases, with 13 bases remaining between them. The CDR3 here is CASSEPGRITGELFF. The CDR3 nucleotides are TGTGCCAGCAGTGAGCCGGGACGAATAACCGGGGAGCTGTTTTTT.

This clonotype has more than one count but fewer than ten. This may be a read error: a much more frequent sequence differs by one nucleotide. J is TRBJ1-1 and V is TRBV12-3 or TRBV12-4, with unresolved D. The CDR3 sequence is 13 residues long. The CDR3 here is CASSQMSGRLAIF. In DNA, the CDR3 is TGTGCCAGCAGCCAAATGTCCGGGCGCTTAGCTATCTTT.

In its sample, this clonotype was seen many times. No conserved phenylalanine or tryptophan ends this CDR3, so it is likely a read error. As DNA, the CDR3 is TGCAGCGTTGCCGGACTAGCGGGAGGGCCTAGAGAGACCCAGTACTCC. This encodes CSVAGLAGGPRETQYS. This chain links TRBV29-1 with TRBJ2-5, with TRBD2 identical over 15 bases. Germline V CDR1 and CDR2: SQVTM, ANQGSEA. After removal of 4 bases from V and 4 bases from J, the junction contained 7 bases not matched to a gene. This CDR3 is built from 16 residues.

Worth noting for this clonotype: Germline is not matched at one junction end, which may reflect a read error. The gene calls are TRBV7-9 and TRBJ2-1, with 9 nucleotides matching TRBD2. The V gene's germline CDR1 is SEHNR and CDR2 FQNEAQ (reference sequence). The CDR3 is 14 residues long. CDR3 nucleotide sequence: TGCGCCAGCAGCTTCTCGCGGGAGGGCTCTGAGCAGTTCTTC. This encodes CASSFSREGSEQFF.

Only a few counts were recorded for this clonotype. A much larger clone is a single base away; this may be a read error. The CDR3 region has the DNA TGTGCCAGCAGCCAGGGAGGGCGGGGGGTCTACAGTGAGCAGTTCTTC. Translated, it gives CASSQGGRGVYSEQFF. The rearrangement joins TRBV14 to TRBJ2-1; 8 nucleotides match TRBD2. CDR3 length equals 16 residues. In germline, CDR1 is SGHDN, CDR2 FVKESK.

V is TRBV6-5 and J is TRBJ2-7; TRBD2 matches 9 bases. J was trimmed by 6 bases and V by 10 bases; bases with no gene match: 16. Germline CDR1 is MNHEY and CDR2 is SVGAGI. The CDR3 extends over 15 amino acids. The CDR3: CANSGRTSERAEQYF. CDR3 nucleotides: TGTGCCAACAGCGGGAGGACTAGCGAGAGGGCCGAGCAGTACTTC.

In this sample, this clonotype turned up many times. The chain combines TRBV6-5 with TRBJ2-6, with 10 bases lining up with TRBD1. V gave up 7 bases and J gave up 2 bases; unmatched junction bases: 2. The V gene's germline CDR1 is MNHEY and CDR2 SVGAGI. The CDR3 consists of 15 residues. The CDR3 is CASIGQGAGANVLTF. For the CDR3, the DNA is TGTGCCAGCATAGGACAGGGGGCTGGGGCCAACGTCCTGACTTTC.

This clonotype has ten or more counts. The gene calls are TRBV12-3 or TRBV12-4 and TRBJ1-1, with a weak D call TRBD1 (5 bases). CDR3 length equals 16 residues. The V gene lost 7 bases and the J gene lost 1 base, with 19 bases spanning the gap. CDR3 region: CASTLGGRLRNTEAFF. The CDR3 nucleotides read TGTGCCAGCACTCTGGGGGGACGGCTGAGGAACACTGAAGCTTTCTTT.

This clonotype was seen a single time. This sequence joins TRBV6-6 and TRBJ2-3, with D perhaps TRBD1 (6 bases). CDR1 and CDR2 from the germline V gene are MNHNY and SVGAGI (reference sequence). Between the trimmed V and J ends, which lost 10 bases and 2 bases, there was a span of 25 bases. This CDR3 contains 17 residues. The CDR3 sequence: CAISYGEDSFHTDTQYF. CDR3 DNA sequence: TGTGCCATTAGTTACGGAGAGGACAGTTTCCACACAGATACGCAGTATTTT.

There are many counts of this clonotype. The chain combines TRBV6-1 with TRBJ1-5; D ambiguous. V was shortened by 3 bases and J by 4 bases, with 7 bases between the two germline ends. The CDR3 contains 13 residues. Germline values: CDR1 MNHNS, CDR2 SASEGT. CDR3 nucleotides: TGTGCCAGCAGTGAGACACCTAATCAGCCCCAGCATTTT. Translated: CASSETPNQPQHF.

About this clonotype: Since a much larger clone is just one base distant, this may be a read error. The chain has TRBV20-1 and TRBJ2-7, with D possibly matching TRBD1 (6 bases). V dropped 5 bases and J dropped 7 bases, with 18 bases sitting between them. The CDR3 spans 13 residues. Germline V gene lookup returns CDR1 DFQATT and CDR2 SNEGSKA (reference sequence). The CDR3, as DNA: TGCAGTGCTTATAACAGGGAGCCGTTGGAGCAGTACTTC. This codes for CSAYNREPLEQYF.

About this clonotype itself: Possible read error: a much larger clone is one base away. This rearrangement joins TRBV5-6 to TRBJ1-2; weak D call: TRBD1 (6 bases). The CDR3 runs to 15 residues. V lost 4 bases, J lost 7 bases, and 20 bases lay in between. Germline assignment: CDR1 SGHDT and CDR2 YYEEEE. CDR3 nucleotides: TGTGCCAGCAGCATCCTGGACAGCCCTCTGAGTGGCTACACCTTC. As protein: CASSILDSPLSGYTF.

V usage is TRBV5-5 and J usage is TRBJ2-7; possible D gene TRBD1, 5 bases. The CDR3 is made up of 13 amino acids. The V gene's germline CDR1 is SGHKS and CDR2 YYEKEE (reference sequence). V was shortened by 0 bases and J by 6 bases, with 10 bases between the two germline ends. The CDR3 DNA reads as TGTGCCAGCAGCTTGGTAAGGACAAGCGAGCAGTACTTC. Amino acids: CASSLVRTSEQYF.